The 5 T cell receptor beta chains given below trace back to one sample, sequenced in a study of blood T cells in healthy people across ages. For the second PCR, which ran for roughly 7 to 11 cycles, a sample-barcoded 5' primer and a J-beta primer mix were used. TCRdb analysed the 5' RACE reads with MiXCR anew, one entry per CDR3 protein. The data show 710,000 or so distinct CDR3 sequences, about 24% seen once. Sequencing was performed on blood. Every receptor here comes from a man between 65 and 85 years old in good health.

This chain uses TRBV5-1 with TRBJ2-7; TRBD2 matches at 13 bases. The length of the CDR3 is 18 residues. V shed 6 bases, J shed 4 bases, and the junction held 16 bases outside the gene matches. CDR1 is SGHRS, CDR2 YFSETQ, per germline. The CDR3 region has the DNA TGCGCCAGCAAAGGGACTAGCGGGAAACCACTAAGATCTTACGAGCAGTACGTC. Encoded protein: CASKGTSGKPLRSYEQYV.

The table lists this clonotype with a few counts. The genes are TRBV12-3 or TRBV12-4 and TRBJ1-1; weak D call: TRBD1 (6 bases). The CDR3 runs 13 residues. With 5 bases removed from V and 6 bases from J, the gap between germline ends came to 13 bases. CDR3 sequence (DNA): TGTGCCAGCAGTAGTACACAGGGCGCTGAAGCTTTCTTT. Its protein is CASSSTQGAEAFF.

The rearrangement uses TRBV20-1 and TRBJ2-3, with 8 bases aligning to TRBD1. Per germline, CDR1 DFQATT and CDR2 SNEGSKA (reference sequence). This CDR3 spans 17 amino acids. V dropped 3 bases and J dropped 0; count of bases not matched to a gene: 11. The DNA for the CDR3 is TGCAGTGCTAGGTGGGACAGGATCTCAACGAGCACAGATACGCAGTATTTT. Residues: CSARWDRISTSTDTQYF.

This chain uses TRBV19 with TRBJ1-5; D gene unclear. CDR3 length equals 14 residues. In germline, CDR1 is LNHDA, CDR2 SQIVND (reference sequence). Trimming took off 1 base at V and 5 bases at J, with 9 bases between the two ends. The CDR3 region is CASSIGGSDQPQHF. DNA of the CDR3: TGTGCCAGTAGTATAGGAGGGAGCGATCAGCCCCAGCATTTT.

This rearrangement joins TRBV5-1 to TRBJ1-3; 11 nucleotides line up with TRBD1. Germline CDR1 is SGHRS and CDR2 is YFSETQ. The ends lost 4 bases at V and 4 bases at J; junction bases unmatched: 7. This CDR3 is 16 amino acids long. This CDR3 is CASSPGQGARGNTIYF. CDR3 nucleotide sequence: TGCGCCAGCAGCCCCGGACAGGGGGCGCGCGGAAACACCATATATTTT.